This note documents a single T cell receptor (beta chain) sequence. Sequencing was performed with immunoSEQ multiplex PCR; in TCRdb, only in-frame clones are kept and a portion is missing. This table has about 2.4 million clones, around 90% appearing once. This record comes from a study of shared clonotypes between healthy human individuals. This TCR was sampled from a man between 18 and 29 years old in good health. The source material was naive CD4+ T cells sorted from blood. Subset in this sample: CD45RA+ positively selected.

CDR3: CASSVIGRTGNTGELFF. The DNA of the CDR3 is TGTGCCAGCAGCGTAATCGGAAGGACGGGGAACACCGGGGAGCTGTTTTTT. The chain employs TRBV9 and TRBJ2-2; D not certain. The CDR3 sequence is 17 residues long. Per germline, CDR1 SGDLS and CDR2 YYNGEE. The V gene lost 1 base and the J gene lost 1 base, with 14 bases spanning the gap.